This T cell receptor (beta chain) derives from a study of T-cell memory formation after mild COVID-19. Via MiXCR, TCRdb re-called the 5' RACE reads, giving one row per CDR3 protein. The data contain 500,000 to 650,000 distinct CDR3 sequences, about a fifth of them seen just once; the ten biggest clones take up about 8.2%. This CDR3 spans 12 amino acids. V gave up 6 bases and J gave up 3 bases, with 9 bases separating them. Looked up from germline, CDR1 is SNHLY and CDR2 is FYNNEI. This clonotype showed up just a few times. The sequence came from an adult woman who had mild COVID-19 (a few samples of this study predate the infection). Cell type and time point are not known. The sequencing sample was made of PBMCs or a T cell subset sorted from them (not recorded which). The chain links TRBV2 to TRBJ2-7; no clear D. The CDR3 loop is CASRGSGYEQYF. For the CDR3, the DNA is TGTGCCAGCAGGGGTTCTGGCTACGAGCAGTACTTC.